These T cell receptor beta chains were read from a single sample in a study of CD8+CD57+ T cells in acquired aplastic anemia. Via MiXCR, TCRdb re-called the reads, giving one row per CDR3 protein. The table shows more than 95,000 distinct CDR3 sequences, with approximately 41% occurring only once. Input material: sorted CD4+, CD8+, or CD8+CD57+ T cells (not recorded which) from PBMCs. The receptors derive from a human donor with aplastic anemia. The conserved cysteine and the conserved F or W are not part of the CDR3 here. Each record gives: V gene, J gene, CDR3 protein.

TRBV7-9,TRBJ2-7,ASSRGQAYEQY
TRBV5-1,TRBJ1-2,ASNSGQGDGYT
TRBV5-4,TRBJ1-4,ASSATGGGEKLF
TRBV6-1,TRBJ2-2,ASSGAGKNTGELF
TRBV5-5,TRBJ1-6,ASSRQTTNNSPLH
TRBV6-5,TRBJ1-1,ASSWDRGNTEAF
TRBV6-5,TRBJ2-1,ASSYNGRDLNEQF
TRBV6-1,TRBJ2-6,ASSVRGGRGSGANVLT
TRBV28,TRBJ1-4,ASSPDPRGATNEKLF
TRBV4-1,TRBJ2-2,ASSQGGVVNTGELF
TRBV9,TRBJ2-1,ASSVMDMGGHEQF
TRBV19,TRBJ1-5,ASSRGDRYQPQH
TRBV29-1,TRBJ1-1,SVEVGGATEAF